The 16 T cell receptor beta chains below come from one sample, sequenced in a study of human T cells and chemical hapten exposure. Regarding time point: patch test 1, 2 weeks after DPC sensitization. The treatment was: therapeutic diphenylcyclopropenone sensitization with weekly scalp DPC. It was from unfractionated whole blood that total RNA was extracted. Each CDR3 protein is one row after TCRdb ran MiXCR on the RACE reads. The data contain roughly 48,000 distinct CDR3 sequences, 8% to 13% of them seen just once; the ten biggest clones take up approximately 1.8%. This specimen was whole blood, taken in connection with sensitization to the hapten diphenylcyclopropenone (DPC). These receptors all stem from a middle-aged woman with alopecia areata. Some clones in this sample may be carry-over from other donors' samples.

V gene TRBV5-1 combines with J gene TRBJ2-7, with D maybe TRBD1 (5 bases). Trimming removed 5 bases from V and 3 bases from J, with 9 bases in between. Germline V lookup: CDR1 SGHRS, CDR2 YFSETQ. This CDR3 is built from 12 residues. CDR3 protein: CASSVGHYEQYF. CDR3 coding DNA: TGCGCCAGCAGTGTCGGACACTACGAGCAGTACTTC.

This clonotype was picked up many times. The gene calls are TRBV6-2 or TRBV6-3 and TRBJ1-1; TRBD1 matches 8 bases. CDR1 is MNHEY, CDR2 SVGEGT, per germline. The ends lost 6 bases at V and 3 bases at J; junction bases unmatched: 9. This CDR3 has 15 residues. The CDR3 here is CASSLADRVDTEAFF. The DNA of the CDR3 is TGTGCCAGCAGCCTCGCGGACAGGGTTGACACTGAAGCTTTCTTT.

This clonotype was counted ten times or more. The J gene is TRBJ2-7, the V gene TRBV14; TRBD2 aligns across 8 bases. Germline CDR1 is SGHDN and CDR2 is FVKESK. The CDR3 is made up of 11 amino acids. Unmatched junction bases numbered 2, after V lost 4 bases and J lost 9 bases. The CDR3 bases are TGTGCCAGCAGCCCCGGGAGGGTGCAGTACTTC. The encoded protein is CASSPGRVQYF.

V gene TRBV7-3 combines with J gene TRBJ1-1; TRBD1 might be the D (5 bases). The CDR3 has 13 amino acids. V lost 5 bases to trimming and J lost 4 bases, with 11 bases between them. Germline V gives CDR1 SGHTA, CDR2 FQGTGA. The CDR3 protein is CASSMGEVTEAFF. Here the CDR3 DNA reads TGTGCCAGCAGCATGGGGGAAGTCACTGAAGCTTTCTTT.

This clonotype was observed many times. CDR3 in amino acids: CASRDRPYSNQPQHF. The CDR3 nucleotides read TGTGCCAGCCGGGACAGGCCATATAGCAATCAGCCCCAGCATTTT. This sequence joins TRBV2 and TRBJ1-5; 8 bases are a match to TRBD1. The CDR3 spans 15 residues. With V trimmed by 8 bases and J by 0 bases, 6 bases remained unmatched. Per the germline V gene, CDR1 is SNHLY and CDR2 is FYNNEI.

This clonotype came up many times. V gene TRBV7-8 combines with J gene TRBJ1-2; D is unclear. This CDR3 contains 13 residues. The germline gives CDR1 SGHVS, CDR2 FQNEAQ. The ends were cut back, 5 bases at V and 5 bases at J, with 12 bases in the middle. The CDR3 loop is CASSRRSFYGYTF. Written as DNA, the CDR3 is TGTGCCAGCAGCAGACGCTCTTTTTATGGCTACACCTTC.

This clonotype was counted only a few times. The chain employs TRBV28 and TRBJ1-1, with D unresolved. Looked up from germline, CDR1 is MDHEN and CDR2 is SYDVKM. The CDR3 length is 11 residues. The ends were cut back, 3 bases at V and 8 bases at J, with 7 bases in the middle. CDR3 residues: CASSLSREAFF. The CDR3 DNA follows: TGTGCCAGCAGTTTGTCCAGGGAAGCTTTCTTT. Complete variable domain (other parts from reference TRBV28 and TRBJ1-1): DVKVTQSSRYLVKRTGEKVFLECVQDMDHENMFWYRQDPGLGLRLIYFSYDVKMKEKGDIPEGYSVSREKKERFSLILESASTNQTSMYLCASSLSREAFFGQGTRLTVV.

This clonotype has a handful of counts. The chain joins TRBV5-4 to TRBJ2-3; D gene unclear. Germline V gene data show CDR1 as SGHNT and CDR2 as YYREEE (reference sequence). Trimming took off 2 bases at V and 5 bases at J, with 6 bases between the two ends. The CDR3 consists of 12 residues. The CDR3 region is CASSFNVDTQYF. The CDR3 bases are TGTGCCAGCAGCTTTAATGTAGATACGCAGTATTTT.

The rearrangement uses TRBV4-1 and TRBJ1-5; no firm D call. This CDR3 is 14 amino acids long. V was pared by 4 bases and J by 3 bases, with 10 bases between. CDR1 is MGHRA, CDR2 YSYEKL, per germline. The CDR3 spells CASSPMRVNQPQHF. In nucleotides, the CDR3 is TGCGCCAGCAGCCCGATGAGGGTCAATCAGCCCCAGCATTTT.

This clonotype was counted ten times or more. V is TRBV6-5 and J is TRBJ2-5, with 12 bases that match TRBD2. This CDR3 comprises 14 residues. The trim removed 7 bases at V and 9 bases at J, leaving 9 bases unmatched. The germline V gene encodes CDR1 MNHEY and CDR2 SVGAGI. The CDR3, as DNA: TGTGCCAGCAATCCCACACTAGCGGGAGGCTCCCAGTACTTC. Its protein is CASNPTLAGGSQYF.

This clonotype was recorded a few times. The V gene is TRBV11-3, the J gene TRBJ2-1; tentatively, D is TRBD2 (6 bases). The V end lost 5 bases, the J end lost 8 bases, and 13 bases lay between the germline ends. Germline V gives CDR1 SGHNT, CDR2 YENEEA. CDR3 size: 13 residues. The CDR3 DNA sequence: TGTGCCAGCAGCAGATTCAGGGAGGATGAGCAGTTCTTC. As protein: CASSRFREDEQFF.

This clonotype was observed a few times. V gene TRBV6-6 combines with J gene TRBJ2-7; perhaps TRBD1 as D (5 bases). The CDR3 extends over 15 amino acids. CDR1 and CDR2 from the germline V gene are MNHNY and SVGAGI (reference sequence). V lost 0 bases and J lost 2, with 11 bases in between. CDR3 residues: CASSYSPTDTYEQYF. CDR3 nucleotides: TGTGCCAGCAGTTACTCTCCGACAGACACCTACGAGCAGTACTTC.

This chain uses TRBV21-1 with TRBJ2-1. TRBV21-1 is listed as a pseudogene. This CDR3 has 16 amino acids. The chain's CDR3 is CASSKAPGRSYNEQFF. CDR3 coding DNA: TGTGCCAGCAGCAAAGCGCCAGGGAGATCCTACAATGAGCAGTTCTTC.

This clonotype was seen a handful of times. This rearrangement joins TRBV27 to TRBJ2-7, with D maybe TRBD2 (6 bases). The V gene lost 8 bases and the J gene lost 0 bases, with 11 bases spanning the gap. The CDR3 is 13 residues long. Germline lookup yields CDR1 MNHEY and CDR2 SMNVEV (reference sequence). This CDR3 is CASRGGTSYEQYF. CDR3 DNA: TGTGCCAGCCGAGGAGGGACCTCCTACGAGCAGTACTTC.

This clonotype was counted at least ten times. V gene TRBV27 combines with J gene TRBJ2-7; the match to TRBD1 covers 10 bases. After removal of 6 bases from V and 3 bases from J, the junction contained 5 bases not matched to a gene. The CDR3 is 14 amino acids. The germline gives CDR1 MNHEY, CDR2 SMNVEV (reference sequence). The CDR3 DNA follows: TGTGCCAGCAGCCTTCGGGACAGGGGCTACGAGCAGTACTTC. It encodes CASSLRDRGYEQYF.

This clonotype turned up a few times. In nucleotides, the CDR3 is TGTGCCAGTAGTATAGCCCAGGGGCTTGGCTATGGCTACACCTTC. This gives the protein CASSIAQGLGYGYTF. The chain employs TRBV19 and TRBJ1-2; possible D gene TRBD1, 6 bases. Per germline, CDR1 LNHDA and CDR2 SQIVND (reference sequence). V lost 1 base and J lost 4, with 13 bases in between. CDR3 length: 15 amino acids.